The clone carrying this T cell receptor (beta chain) was seen a handful of times. CDR1 and CDR2 (germline): SGHAT, FQNNGV. The CDR3 spans 16 residues. The ends lost 3 bases at V and 8 bases at J; junction bases unmatched: 10. The protocol was immunoSEQ multiplex PCR, while the TCRdb copy is restricted to in-frame clones and leaves out a portion. This table has around 110,000 clones, 75% to 90% appearing once. The data were obtained in a study of PD-L1 blockade in urothelial cancer. Indicated time point: peripheral blood 6 weeks after treatment start. This chain uses TRBV11-2 with TRBJ2-1, with 10 positions matching TRBD2. The sequencing used PBMCs, collected around atezolizumab (anti-PD-L1) treatment. The TCR comes from a man aged 55 to 69 with urothelial cancer. CDR3 bases: TGTGCCAGCAGCTTTGGGTGGACTAGCGGCGACGATGAGCAGTTCTTC. Amino acid sequence: CASSFGWTSGDDEQFF. Full variable domain (rest looked up from reference TRBV11-2 and TRBJ2-1): EAGVAQSPRYKIIEKRQSVAFWCNPISGHATLYWYQQILGQGPKLLIQFQNNGVVDDSQLPKDRFSAERLKGVDSTLKIQPAKLEDSAVYLCASSFGWTSGDDEQFFGPGTRLTVL.